This T cell receptor (beta chain) was sequenced during a study of blood T cells in healthy people across ages. Ranging in age from roughly 6 to 90, the donors were healthy Caucasian individuals from Russia. Each sample had at least 6 million PBMCs isolated. The V gene lost 5 bases and the J gene lost 3 bases, with 16 bases spanning the gap. The CDR3 extends over 15 amino acids. Germline loops: CDR1 DFQATT, CDR2 SNEGSKA (reference sequence). Using a J-beta primer mix together with a sample-barcoded 5' primer, a second PCR was run for roughly 6 to 12 cycles. TCRdb reprocessed the 5' RACE reads via MiXCR and lists one record per CDR3 protein. The sample has roughly 1,100,000 distinct CDR3 sequences; around 25% are singletons. The same sample was also studied in work on T cells of mothers and their children. That investigation notes: The effect of thymic selection on TCR recombination output is similar between related and unrelated pairs. Persistent microchimeric T cell clones were sought, and none were detected.

The TCR sequence derives from a girl aged 2-10 years in good health. Input material: blood. This chain uses TRBV20-1 with TRBJ2-2; D possibly corresponds to TRBD2 (7 bases). CDR3 sequence reads: CSASAGARDTGELFF. CDR3 in DNA: TGCAGTGCTTCCGCGGGGGCGCGGGACACCGGGGAGCTGTTTTTT.